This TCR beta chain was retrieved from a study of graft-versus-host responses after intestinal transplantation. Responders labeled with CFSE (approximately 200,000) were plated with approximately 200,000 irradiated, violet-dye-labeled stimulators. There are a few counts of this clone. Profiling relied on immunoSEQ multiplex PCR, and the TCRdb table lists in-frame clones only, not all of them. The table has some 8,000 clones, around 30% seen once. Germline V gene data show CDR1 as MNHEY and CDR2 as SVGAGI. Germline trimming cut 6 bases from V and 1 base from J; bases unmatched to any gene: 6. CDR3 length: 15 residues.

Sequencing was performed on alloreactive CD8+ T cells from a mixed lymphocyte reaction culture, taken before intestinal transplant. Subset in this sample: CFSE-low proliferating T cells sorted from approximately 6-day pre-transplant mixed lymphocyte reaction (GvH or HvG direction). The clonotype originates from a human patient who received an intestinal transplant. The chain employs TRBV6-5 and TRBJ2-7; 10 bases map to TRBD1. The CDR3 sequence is CASSEWTGGSYEQYF. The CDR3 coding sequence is TGTGCCAGCAGCGAGTGGACAGGGGGATCCTACGAGCAGTACTTC.